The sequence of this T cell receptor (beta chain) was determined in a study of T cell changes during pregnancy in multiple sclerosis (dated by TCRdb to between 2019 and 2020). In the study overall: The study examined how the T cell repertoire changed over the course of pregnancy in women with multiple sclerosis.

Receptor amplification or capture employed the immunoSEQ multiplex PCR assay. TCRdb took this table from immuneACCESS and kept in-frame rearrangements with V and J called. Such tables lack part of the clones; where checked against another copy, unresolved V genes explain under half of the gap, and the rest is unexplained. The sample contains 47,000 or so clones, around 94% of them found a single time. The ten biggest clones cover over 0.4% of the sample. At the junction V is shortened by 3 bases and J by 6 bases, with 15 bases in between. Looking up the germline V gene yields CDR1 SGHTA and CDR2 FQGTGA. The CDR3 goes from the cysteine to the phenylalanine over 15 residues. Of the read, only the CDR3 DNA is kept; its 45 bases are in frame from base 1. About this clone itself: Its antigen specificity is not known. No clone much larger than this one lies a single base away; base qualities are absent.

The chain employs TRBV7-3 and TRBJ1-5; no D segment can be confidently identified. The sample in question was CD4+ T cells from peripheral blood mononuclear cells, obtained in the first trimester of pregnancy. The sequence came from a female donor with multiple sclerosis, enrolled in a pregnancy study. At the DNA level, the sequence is TGTGCCAGCAGCTTGGGAGGGAGTCGGGGTCAGCCCCAGCATTTT. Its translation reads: CASSLGGSRGQPQHF.